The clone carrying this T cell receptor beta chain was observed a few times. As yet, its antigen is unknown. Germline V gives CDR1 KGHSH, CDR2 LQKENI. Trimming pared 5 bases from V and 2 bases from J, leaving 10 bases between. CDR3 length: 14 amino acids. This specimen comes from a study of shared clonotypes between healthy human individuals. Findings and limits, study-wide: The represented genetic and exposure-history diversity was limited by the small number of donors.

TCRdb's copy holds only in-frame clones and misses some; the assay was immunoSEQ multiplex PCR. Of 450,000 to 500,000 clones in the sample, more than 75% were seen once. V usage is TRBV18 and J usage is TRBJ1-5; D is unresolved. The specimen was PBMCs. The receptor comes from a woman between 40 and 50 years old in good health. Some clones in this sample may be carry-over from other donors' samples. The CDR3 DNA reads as TGTGCCAGCTCAGGGGATAACGGCAATCAGCCCCAGCATTTT. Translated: CASSGDNGNQPQHF.